The present T cell receptor beta chain was sequenced within a study of T cells and copy number aberrations in small-cell lung cancer. This clone was seen a few times. Data came from immunoSEQ multiplex PCR; TCRdb stores just in-frame clones and leaves some out. In the table there are about 2,700 clones, 70% to 85% of which are singletons. V trimming: 5 bases; J trimming: 7 bases; junction bases outside the gene matches: 7. This CDR3 has 13 amino acids. CDR1 is SEHNR, CDR2 FQNEAQ, per germline (reference sequence). The chain employs TRBV7-9 and TRBJ1-1; 7 bases map to TRBD1. Material for sequencing was normal tissue next to the tumor. The clonotype originates from a man aged 60 to 75 with small cell lung cancer. CDR3: CASSVGQADEAFF. As DNA, the CDR3 is TGTGCCAGCAGCGTTGGACAGGCGGATGAAGCTTTCTTT.